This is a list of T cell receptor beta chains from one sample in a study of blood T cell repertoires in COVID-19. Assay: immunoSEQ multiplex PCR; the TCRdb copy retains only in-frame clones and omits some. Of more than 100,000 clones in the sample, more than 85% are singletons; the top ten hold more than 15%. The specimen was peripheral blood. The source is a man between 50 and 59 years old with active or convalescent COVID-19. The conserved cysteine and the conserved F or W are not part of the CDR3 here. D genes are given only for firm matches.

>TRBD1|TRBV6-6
ASSDGQGDQPQH
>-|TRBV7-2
ASSAHDLWAPNRNSPLH
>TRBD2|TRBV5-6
ASSFGGSSYNEQF
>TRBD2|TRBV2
ASSGGKYYEQY
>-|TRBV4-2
ASSQGDVQGTKAF
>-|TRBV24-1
ATSGGGAGAETQY
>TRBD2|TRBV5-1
ASSRGAGGANNEQF
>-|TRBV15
ATSREISSGNTIY
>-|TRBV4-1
ASSLSGGYEQY
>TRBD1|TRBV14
ASSPGTGRISPLH
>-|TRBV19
ASSKAPRSEAF
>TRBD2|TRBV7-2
ASSFDASGPYNEQF
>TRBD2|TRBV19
ASSIGSRGGATDTQY
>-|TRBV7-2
ASSLAYGNYNEQF
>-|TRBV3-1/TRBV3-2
ASSQDPASSYEQY
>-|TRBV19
ASSPGQLSNQPQH
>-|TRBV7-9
ASSPPLGGRQETQY
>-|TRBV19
ATTGLSGTEAF
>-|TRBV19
ASSRRFQGRGTDTQY
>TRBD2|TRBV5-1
ASSLVPSTGGSSTEQF
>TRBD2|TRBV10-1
ASSGTNNEQF
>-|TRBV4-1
ASSQGSGGYTGELF
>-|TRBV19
ASGGGWNSNQPQH
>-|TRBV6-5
ASSYSQGHEQF
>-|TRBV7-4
ASSLGRGGTDTQY
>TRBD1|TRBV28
ASRDATGSGNYGYT
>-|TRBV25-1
ASSESRGENSPLH
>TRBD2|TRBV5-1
ASTHGTSGRATEQY
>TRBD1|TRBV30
AQRRQGAEVLYGYT
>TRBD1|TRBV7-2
ASGGQGDSPLH
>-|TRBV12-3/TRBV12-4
ASSLTGTLEQY
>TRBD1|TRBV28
ASSPTRTGWIETQY
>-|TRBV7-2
ASSLATGPPGHEQY
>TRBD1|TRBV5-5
ASSLWPGTENTGELF
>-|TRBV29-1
SVEGQVGSEAF
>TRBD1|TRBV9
ASSVGQGGYEQY
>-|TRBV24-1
ATSGSEKLF
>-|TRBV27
ASSSRLQETQY
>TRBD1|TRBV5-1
ASRLDRASNQPQH
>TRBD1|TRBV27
ASSSTGYEQY
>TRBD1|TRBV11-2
ASSLGTGVGFQPQH
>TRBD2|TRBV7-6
ASSLVIGTSGFAGELF
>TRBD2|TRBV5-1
ASSSGLAVHNEQF
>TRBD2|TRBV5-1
ASSWTTSGGGSHNEQF
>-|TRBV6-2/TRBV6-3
ASSYSLGTDSSGANVLT